The 32 T cell receptor beta chains in this list originate from one sample, sequenced in a study of T cell responses to AZD1222 COVID-19 vaccine. TCRdb's copy holds only in-frame clones and misses some; the assay was immunoSEQ multiplex PCR. Counted here are 40,000 to 55,000 clones, 70% to 90% occurring once; the ten biggest clones make up 1% to 1.3%. Sequencing used peripheral blood, obtained 28 days after the second AZD1222 dose. The receptors come from an adult who received the AZD1222 COVID-19 vaccine.

The chain carries TRBV5-6 and TRBJ2-5, with D maybe TRBD2 (5 bases). From germline, CDR1 is SGHDT and CDR2 YYEEEE. The CDR3 spans 14 residues. Trimming shortened V by 3 bases and J by 1 base, and 10 bases separated the two germline ends. Here the CDR3 DNA reads TGTGCCAGCAGCTCGACCGGGATCCAAGAGACCCAGTACTTC. It specifies CASSSTGIQETQYF. Supplemented by reference TRBV5-6 and TRBJ2-5, the full variable domain reads DAGVTQSPTHLIKTRGQQVTLRCSPKSGHDTVSWYQQALGQGPQFIFQYYEEEERQRGNFPDRFSGHQFPNYSSELNVNALLLGDSALYLCASSSTGIQETQYFGPGTRLLVL.

The genes are TRBV28 and TRBJ2-2; no firm D call. The CDR3 spans 12 residues. CDR1 and CDR2 from the germline V gene are MDHEN and SYDVKM. Trimming stripped 5 bases from V and 5 bases from J, with 6 bases between. For the CDR3, the DNA is TGTGCCAGCAGTACCCCAACCGGGGAGCTGTTTTTT. It yields the protein CASSTPTGELFF.

The chain has TRBV11-2 and TRBJ2-1, with TRBD2 identical over 13 bases. CDR1 is SGHAT, CDR2 FQNNGV, per germline. Losses at the gene ends were 5 bases for V and 2 bases for J; bases not matched to a gene: 12. CDR3 length: 19 residues. As DNA, the CDR3 is TGTGCCAGCAGCCGGGCTGGACTAGCGGGAGTGGGAGCCTACAATGAGCAGTTCTTC. It codes for CASSRAGLAGVGAYNEQFF. Full variable domain (outside the CDR3, taken from reference TRBV11-2 and TRBJ2-1): EAGVAQSPRYKIIEKRQSVAFWCNPISGHATLYWYQQILGQGPKLLIQFQNNGVVDDSQLPKDRFSAERLKGVDSTLKIQPAKLEDSAVYLCASSRAGLAGVGAYNEQFFGPGTRLTVL.

The J gene is TRBJ2-7, the V gene TRBV19; D perhaps matches TRBD1 (5 bases). V lost 3 bases and J 6 bases, leaving 15 bases between the germline ends. The CDR3 spans 14 residues. Germline V gives CDR1 LNHDA, CDR2 SQIVND (reference sequence). CDR3 DNA sequence: TGTGCCAGTAGTATGGCAGGGATGAGAGGCGAGCAGTACTTC. The encoded protein is CASSMAGMRGEQYF.

The CDR3 bases are TGTGCCAGCAGCAGCCAGGGGACAGTACTTAATGAAAAACTGTTTTTT. Translated, it gives CASSSQGTVLNEKLFF. The rearrangement uses TRBV21-1 and TRBJ1-4; TRBD1, the table's D call, lacks a check against the DNA. TRBV21-1 is assigned pseudogene status. This CDR3 contains 16 residues.

The rearrangement links TRBV7-3 to TRBJ2-3; perhaps D is TRBD1 or TRBD2 (6 bases each). The V end was cut by 8 bases, the J end by 6 bases, with 15 bases between. Germline values: CDR1 SGHTA, CDR2 FQGTGA. This CDR3 has 13 residues. The CDR3 nucleotides are TGTGCCAGCCGGGGGCGGGACGGGGATACGCAGTATTTT. It encodes CASRGRDGDTQYF.

The gene calls are TRBV5-1 and TRBJ1-2, with D maybe TRBD1 (5 bases). The CDR3 sequence is 17 residues long. Trimming cost V 0 bases and J 8 bases, with 23 bases left between them. The germline V gene has CDR1 SGHRS and CDR2 YFSETQ. Here the CDR3 reads CASSLDGARRGRVGYTF. The CDR3 bases are TGCGCCAGCAGCTTGGACGGGGCCCGACGAGGCCGGGTAGGCTACACCTTC.

The rearrangement joins TRBV5-1 to TRBJ1-2, with D hard to call. This CDR3 has 14 residues. Trimming removed 0 bases from V and 2 bases from J, with 8 bases in between. In germline, CDR1 is SGHRS, CDR2 YFSETQ. CDR3 DNA: TGCGCCAGCAGCTTGGATGGCCCCAACTATGGCTACACCTTC. Amino acids: CASSLDGPNYGYTF.

The chain links TRBV5-8 to TRBJ2-1; D possibly uses TRBD1 or TRBD2 (5 bases each). V gave up 4 bases and J gave up 2 bases, with 16 bases separating them. The CDR3 contains 16 residues. Germline V gene sequence: CDR1 SGHTS, CDR2 YDEGEE. The CDR3 DNA sequence: TGTGCCAGCAGCCGAGGGGCAGAGACCCCCTACAATGAGCAGTTCTTC. Translation gives CASSRGAETPYNEQFF.

This clone was seen more than once but under ten times. This chain uses TRBV5-1 with TRBJ1-1; 8 positions agree with TRBD1. The CDR3 contains 13 residues. CDR1 SGHRS and CDR2 YFSETQ come from the germline V gene. J was trimmed by 3 bases and V by 4 bases; bases with no gene match: 2. CDR3 DNA sequence: TGCGCCAGCAGCGAGGACAGGGACACTGAAGCTTTCTTT. Protein product: CASSEDRDTEAFF.

The chain combines TRBV27 with TRBJ2-3; 10 nucleotides agree with TRBD1. The ends lost 4 bases at V and 1 base at J; junction bases unmatched: 2. Looked up from germline, CDR1 is MNHEY and CDR2 is SMNVEV (reference sequence). The CDR3 is 15 residues long. CDR3 amino acids: CASSWTGGGTDTQYF. In nucleotides, the CDR3 is TGTGCCAGCAGTTGGACAGGGGGGGGCACAGATACGCAGTATTTT.

The rearrangement links TRBV19 to TRBJ2-1; possible D gene TRBD2, 7 bases. CDR1 and CDR2 (germline): LNHDA, SQIVND (reference sequence). The CDR3 spans 14 residues. Trimming took 5 bases from V and 9 from J, leaving 17 bases between them. This CDR3 reads CASSVPGGAGEQFF. The DNA for the CDR3 is TGTGCCAGTAGTGTTCCTGGGGGGGCTGGTGAGCAGTTCTTC.

The V and J genes are TRBV28 and TRBJ2-2; no reliable D call. Looked up from germline, CDR1 is MDHEN and CDR2 is SYDVKM. V was pared by 2 bases and J by 5 bases, with 6 bases between. This CDR3 contains 13 residues. The DNA of the CDR3 is TGTGCCAGCAGTTTACTAGAGACCGGGGAGCTGTTTTTT. Translation: CASSLLETGELFF.

The chain is built from TRBV28 and TRBJ2-5; 7 nucleotides line up with TRBD1. The germline V gene encodes CDR1 MDHEN and CDR2 SYDVKM. V gave up 6 bases and J gave up 4 bases; unmatched junction bases: 8. This CDR3 has 14 residues. Here the CDR3 reads CASSRPGGIETQYF. The DNA for the CDR3 is TGTGCCAGCAGCCGGCCAGGGGGAATAGAGACCCAGTACTTC.

This chain joins TRBV2 and TRBJ2-4; weak D call: TRBD1 (5 bases). Trimming removed 0 bases from V and 0 bases from J, with 9 bases in between. Germline CDR1 reads SNHLY; CDR2 reads FYNNEI. The CDR3 has 16 residues. The DNA for the CDR3 is TGTGCCAGCAGTGAAGCAGGGGCCCTAGCCAAAAACATTCAGTACTTC. This encodes CASSEAGALAKNIQYF.

The gene calls are TRBV5-1 and TRBJ2-7; 8 bases line up with TRBD1. Germline V CDR1 and CDR2: SGHRS, YFSETQ. V lost 0 bases and J lost 2; bases outside the gene matches: 4. The CDR3 has 15 residues. This CDR3 is CASSLEAGGTYEQYF. The CDR3 DNA reads as TGCGCCAGCAGCTTGGAGGCAGGGGGCACCTACGAGCAGTACTTC.

The gene calls are TRBV19 and TRBJ1-6, with 10 bases fitting TRBD1. Germline trimming cut 3 bases from V and 5 bases from J; bases unmatched to any gene: 13. The CDR3 runs to 19 residues. The germline V gene has CDR1 LNHDA and CDR2 SQIVND (reference sequence). The CDR3 here is CASSILPWDRGPNNSPLHF. Written as DNA, the CDR3 is TGTGCCAGTAGTATTCTCCCGTGGGACAGGGGACCGAATAATTCACCCCTCCACTTT.

The J gene is TRBJ1-6, the V gene TRBV19; a possible D gene is TRBD1 (6 bases). CDR1 and CDR2 (germline): LNHDA, SQIVND (reference sequence). Between the trimmed V and J ends, which lost 4 bases and 8 bases, there was a span of 15 bases. The CDR3 covers 15 residues. CDR3 DNA sequence: TGTGCCAGTAGTAGTCGGGGGGCGCGGGATTCACCCCTCCACTTT. Translation: CASSSRGARDSPLHF. Full variable domain (missing parts from reference TRBV19 and TRBJ1-6): DGGITQSPKYLFRKEGQNVTLSCEQNLNHDAMYWYRQDPGQGLRLIYYSQIVNDFQKGDIAEGYSVSREKKESFPLTVTSAQKNPTAFYLCASSSRGARDSPLHFGNGTRLTVT.

The rearrangement links TRBV5-1 to TRBJ1-4, with D uncertain. V was pared by 6 bases and J by 0 bases, with 9 bases between. Germline V gene sequence: CDR1 SGHRS, CDR2 YFSETQ. The CDR3 runs to 14 residues. CDR3 region: CASKPTTTNEKLFF. The CDR3, as DNA: TGCGCCAGCAAACCGACAACAACTAATGAAAAACTGTTTTTT.

CDR3 nucleotide sequence: TGTGCCAGCAGGGAGGGGCCCTATAATTCACCCCTCCACTTT. Translation gives CASREGPYNSPLHF. This rearrangement joins TRBV19 to TRBJ1-6; TRBD1 is a possible D gene (5 bases). CDR1 LNHDA and CDR2 SQIVND come from the germline V gene (reference sequence). V was shortened by 9 bases and J by 2 bases, with 11 bases between the two germline ends. The CDR3 sequence is 14 residues long.

The chain has TRBV6-5 and TRBJ1-5; unclear D gene. Germline loops: CDR1 MNHEY, CDR2 SVGAGI. Trimming pared 6 bases from V and 7 bases from J, leaving 13 bases between. This CDR3 comprises 13 residues. The CDR3 loop reads CASSRSVEQPQHF. As DNA, the CDR3 is TGTGCCAGCAGCCGTTCGGTGGAACAGCCCCAGCATTTT.

The chain uses TRBV6-5 and TRBJ1-5; 10 bases are a match to TRBD1. The CDR3 is 15 amino acids. Germline V CDR1 and CDR2: MNHEY, SVGAGI. Losses at the gene ends were 6 bases for V and 6 bases for J; bases not matched to a gene: 8. The CDR3 nucleotides read TGTGCCAGCAGGACATCCGGGACAGGGGCTCAGCCCCAGCATTTT. Translation gives CASRTSGTGAQPQHF.

V usage is TRBV28 and J usage is TRBJ2-1, with D perhaps matching TRBD1 or TRBD2 (5 bases each). This CDR3 is built from 13 residues. V was shortened by 4 bases and J by 5 bases, with 9 bases between the two germline ends. The germline V gene has CDR1 MDHEN and CDR2 SYDVKM. DNA for the CDR3: TGTGCCAGCAGTTCGGGACCAGACAATGAGCAGTTCTTC. Translated, it gives CASSSGPDNEQFF.

The genes are TRBV13 and TRBJ2-1, with D possibly being TRBD1 (6 bases). The V end lost 3 bases, the J end lost 0 bases, and 9 bases lay between the germline ends. The length of the CDR3 is 15 residues. From germline, CDR1 is PRHDT and CDR2 FYEKMQ (reference sequence). The CDR3 sequence is CASSFGQSSYNEQFF. CDR3 DNA sequence: TGTGCCAGCAGCTTCGGACAGAGCTCCTACAATGAGCAGTTCTTC.

The chain recombines TRBV6-2 or TRBV6-3 with TRBJ2-3; D is uncertain. Trimming removed 5 bases from V and 1 base from J, with 16 bases in between. The CDR3 consists of 16 residues. Germline CDR1 is MNHEY and CDR2 is SVGEGT. CDR3 in amino acids: CASSRPVLKGTDTQYF. DNA of the CDR3: TGTGCCAGCAGTCGACCGGTCTTAAAGGGCACAGATACGCAGTATTTT.

V gene TRBV6-5 combines with J gene TRBJ1-5, with D tentatively TRBD1 (5 bases). Germline CDR1 reads MNHEY; CDR2 reads SVGAGI. CDR3 length: 15 residues. The germline V and J ends were trimmed by 0 bases and 4 bases, with 10 bases remaining between them. The CDR3: CASSYSGTGNQPQHF. CDR3 sequence (DNA): TGTGCCAGCAGTTACTCAGGAACAGGAAATCAGCCCCAGCATTTT.

This clone occurred a few times. The chain employs TRBV7-6 and TRBJ1-6; maybe TRBD1 (6 bases). Between the trimmed V and J ends, which lost 2 bases and 10 bases, there was a span of 9 bases. The CDR3 sequence is 13 residues long. The V gene's germline CDR1 is SGHVS and CDR2 FNYEAQ. The DNA for the CDR3 is TGTGCCAGCAGCTTACAGGGGTACTCACCCCTCCACTTT. Translating gives CASSLQGYSPLHF.

The genes are TRBV7-2 and TRBJ2-3; 9 bases are a match to TRBD2. From germline, CDR1 is SGHTA and CDR2 FQGNSA. Unmatched junction bases numbered 3, after V lost 3 bases and J lost 2 bases. The CDR3 runs 15 residues. The CDR3 DNA sequence: TGTGCCAGCAGCTTCATAGCGGGGGCCACAGATACGCAGTATTTT. It translates to CASSFIAGATDTQYF.

The sample holds one count of this clone. The chain couples TRBV28 to TRBJ1-3; D is perhaps TRBD1 (5 bases). CDR3 length equals 15 residues. V was clipped by 6 bases and J by 0 bases, with 12 bases between them. CDR1 is MDHEN and CDR2 is SYDVKM in the germline V gene. The CDR3 region is CASSLGPNSGNTIYF. The CDR3 DNA reads TGTGCCAGCAGCTTGGGACCGAACTCTGGAAACACCATATATTTT.

The gene calls are TRBV5-1 and TRBJ2-3; D unresolved. This CDR3 contains 14 residues. The V and J ends lost 1 base and 0 bases respectively, with 6 bases between them. CDR1 is SGHRS and CDR2 is YFSETQ in the germline V gene. The CDR3 nucleotides read TGCGCCAGCAGCTTGAGATTGAGCACAGATACGCAGTATTTT. Amino acid sequence: CASSLRLSTDTQYF. Together with reference TRBV5-1 and TRBJ2-3, the CDR3 gives the full variable domain: KAGVTQTPRYLIKTRGQQVTLSCSPISGHRSVSWYQQTPGQGLQFLFEYFSETQRNKGNFPGRFSGRQFSNSRSEMNVSTLELGDSALYLCASSLRLSTDTQYFGPGTRLTVL.

The chain couples TRBV20-1 to TRBJ1-1; the D gene is possibly TRBD1 (5 bases). Germline CDR1 is DFQATT and CDR2 is SNEGSKA (reference sequence). Trimming took off 3 bases at V and 0 bases at J, with 11 bases between the two ends. This CDR3 is 14 amino acids long. The CDR3 nucleotides read TGCAGTGCTAGTTATTCGACAGTGAACACTGAAGCTTTCTTT. Translating it yields CSASYSTVNTEAFF.

The chain combines TRBV28 with TRBJ1-5; tentative D call: TRBD1 (6 bases). The CDR3 covers 13 residues. V shed 2 bases and J shed 9 bases, with 11 bases lying between them. The germline V gene has CDR1 MDHEN and CDR2 SYDVKM. The CDR3 is CASSLMGRGPQHF. CDR3 DNA sequence: TGTGCCAGCAGTTTAATGGGCAGGGGGCCCCAGCATTTT.